This T cell receptor beta chain came from a study of T cell responses to AZD1222 COVID-19 vaccine. Sequencing was performed with immunoSEQ multiplex PCR; in TCRdb, only in-frame clones are kept and a portion is missing. Of 150,000 or so clones listed, 94% were seen once; the top ten hold under 6%. Study findings and constraints: Donors in the cohort were predominantly white British and more often female, and clonal diversity was possibly underestimated. CD4 TCRs covered the whole spike, strongest at regions 160-218 and 743-854. A rise in Spike-specific TCR breadth and depth followed two AZD1222 doses.

The V and J ends lost 0 bases and 3 bases, in that order; junction bases with no gene match: 2. Germline V gives CDR1 SGHTA, CDR2 FQGNSA. The length of the CDR3 is 15 residues. In the case of this clone: Its matching antigen is unknown.

The sequence was collected from an adult who received the AZD1222 COVID-19 vaccine. The V gene is TRBV7-2, the J gene TRBJ2-7; 10 nucleotides match TRBD1. This specimen consisted of peripheral blood, obtained 28 days after the second AZD1222 dose. The CDR3 nucleotides read TGTGCCAGCAGCTTAGCGAGGACAGGGGGCTACGAGCAGTACTTC. Translation gives CASSLARTGGYEQYF.